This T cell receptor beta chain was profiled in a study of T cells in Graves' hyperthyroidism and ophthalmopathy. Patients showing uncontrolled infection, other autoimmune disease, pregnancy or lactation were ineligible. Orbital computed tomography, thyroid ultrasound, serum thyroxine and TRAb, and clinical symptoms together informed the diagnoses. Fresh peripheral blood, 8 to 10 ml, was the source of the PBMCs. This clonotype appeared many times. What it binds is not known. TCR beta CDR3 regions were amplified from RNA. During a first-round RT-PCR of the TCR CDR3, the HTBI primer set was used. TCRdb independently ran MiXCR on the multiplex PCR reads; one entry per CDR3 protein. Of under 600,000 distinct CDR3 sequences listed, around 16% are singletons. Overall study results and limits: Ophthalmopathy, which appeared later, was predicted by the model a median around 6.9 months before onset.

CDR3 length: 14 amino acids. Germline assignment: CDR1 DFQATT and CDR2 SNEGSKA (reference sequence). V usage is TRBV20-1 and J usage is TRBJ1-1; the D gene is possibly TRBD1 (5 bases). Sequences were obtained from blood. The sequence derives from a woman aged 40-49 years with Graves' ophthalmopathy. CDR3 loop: CSDPSGLLTFEAFF. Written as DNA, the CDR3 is TGCAGCGACCCCTCGGGACTCTTGACCTTTGAAGCTTTCTTT.